Each of the 18 T cell receptor beta chains below was sequenced from the same sample in a study of cytomegalovirus exposure and HLA in healthy donors. Vbeta (60) and Jbeta (13) primers were used in the PCR. Using immunoSEQ multiplex PCR, the repertoire was profiled, and TCRdb retains in-frame clones only, with some absent. This table holds about 160,000 clones, 70% found once. The sequencing input was PBMCs. The source is a man aged 18 to 29 in good health and CMV-seropositive.

Comment on this clone: This sample includes further DNA sequences coding for the same CDR3. The chain has TRBV19 and TRBJ1-1; D gene uncertain. Germline V lookup: CDR1 LNHDA, CDR2 SQIVND (reference sequence). V was shortened by 7 bases and J by 1 base, with 4 bases between the two germline ends. This CDR3 contains 11 residues. The CDR3 nucleotides read TGTGCCAGTAACGGGAACACTGAAGCTTTCTTT. Amino acid sequence: CASNGNTEAFF.

The chain employs TRBV19 and TRBJ2-2; D uncertain. The CDR3 length is 15 residues. V was pared by 7 bases and J by 4 bases, with 16 bases between. CDR1 and CDR2 from the germline V gene are LNHDA and SQIVND (reference sequence). The DNA for the CDR3 is TGTGCCAGTATCCCCCCAGGTCCTCCCACCGGGGAGCTGTTTTTT. Translation gives CASIPPGPPTGELFF.

The rearrangement uses TRBV6-6 and TRBJ2-1; TRBD1 matches at 9 bases. Germline loops: CDR1 MNHNY, CDR2 SVGAGI (reference sequence). V lost 6 bases and J lost 6; bases outside the gene matches: 12. The CDR3 is 16 residues long. The CDR3 protein is CASSYPRDRVVNEQFF. CDR3 nucleotide sequence: TGTGCCAGCAGCTACCCTCGGGACAGGGTAGTCAATGAGCAGTTCTTC.

This chain joins TRBV4-1 and TRBJ2-1; D not certain. The CDR3 is 12 amino acids. V lost 1 base and J lost 6, with 4 bases in between. CDR1 and CDR2 (germline): MGHRA, YSYEKL. For the CDR3, the DNA is TGCGCCAGCAGCCAAGCGTTCAATGAGCAGTTCTTC. Translating it yields CASSQAFNEQFF.

This clone was recorded a few times. The chain uses TRBV2 and TRBJ2-1; 10 nucleotides align to TRBD2. In germline, CDR1 is SNHLY, CDR2 FYNNEI. With 7 bases clipped from V and 6 bases from J, the junction kept 9 bases outside the gene matches. The CDR3 is 15 residues long. The CDR3 bases are TGTGCCAGCAAGCGGCTAGCGGGAGAAGGCAATGAGCAGTTCTTC. Protein product: CASKRLAGEGNEQFF.

The chain has TRBV28 and TRBJ2-7; 7 nucleotides match TRBD1. V lost 6 bases and J lost 4; bases outside the gene matches: 12. The germline V gene has CDR1 MDHEN and CDR2 SYDVKM. CDR3 length: 15 amino acids. CDR3 loop: CASSRTGARPYEQYV. The CDR3, as DNA: TGTGCCAGCAGCCGGACAGGAGCTCGCCCTTACGAGCAGTACGTC.

The chain links TRBV15 to TRBJ1-4; weak D call: TRBD1 (6 bases). Per germline, CDR1 LNHNV and CDR2 YYDKDF (reference sequence). Trimming stripped 0 bases from V and 10 bases from J, with 18 bases between. The CDR3 contains 16 residues. The CDR3 is CATSRDGTQAYGKLFF. The CDR3 nucleotides read TGTGCCACCAGCAGAGATGGGACACAGGCCTATGGAAAACTGTTTTTT.

This chain's CDR3 is CASNPRGGGNEKLFF. CDR3 coding DNA: TGTGCCAGTAACCCTCGGGGCGGGGGAAATGAAAAACTGTTTTTT. The chain links TRBV19 to TRBJ1-4; perhaps TRBD1 as D (5 bases). Germline V gene lookup returns CDR1 LNHDA and CDR2 SQIVND (reference sequence). The CDR3 is made up of 15 amino acids. V lost 7 bases, J lost 5 bases, and 17 bases lay in between. Full variable domain (rest looked up from reference TRBV19 and TRBJ1-4): DGGITQSPKYLFRKEGQNVTLSCEQNLNHDAMYWYRQDPGQGLRLIYYSQIVNDFQKGDIAEGYSVSREKKESFPLTVTSAQKNPTAFYLCASNPRGGGNEKLFFGSGTQLSVL.

The chain uses TRBV15 and TRBJ2-5, with 10 positions matching TRBD1. Germline CDR1 reads LNHNV; CDR2 reads YYDKDF (reference sequence). V dropped 4 bases and J dropped 5; count of bases not matched to a gene: 4. The CDR3 is 14 residues long. CDR3 residues: CATSTPGQGETQYF. The CDR3 DNA reads as TGTGCCACCAGCACCCCGGGACAGGGGGAGACCCAGTACTTC.

This chain joins TRBV6-1 and TRBJ2-3; 8 bases align to TRBD1. Germline CDR1 MNHNS, CDR2 SASEGT. The CDR3 totals 13 residues. V lost 11 bases, J lost 2 bases, and 6 bases stayed unmatched. CDR3 amino acids: CAGRTGTTDTQYF. The CDR3 nucleotides read TGTGCCGGACGGACAGGGACCACAGATACGCAGTATTTT.

The chain is built from TRBV6-5 and TRBJ1-2, with TRBD1 identical over 11 bases. CDR1 and CDR2 (germline): MNHEY, SVGAGI. The V segment lost 8 bases and the J segment 8 bases; nucleotides outside the gene matches: 10. The CDR3 is 14 residues long. The DNA for the CDR3 is TGTGCCAGCTCCGCCGGGACAGGGGGTCGGGGCTACACCTTC. Translation: CASSAGTGGRGYTF.

The rearrangement links TRBV9 to TRBJ1-1; D remains unclear. Germline V gene data show CDR1 as SGDLS and CDR2 as YYNGEE. The CDR3 runs to 16 residues. V was pared by 0 bases and J by 1 base, with 13 bases between. CDR3 protein: CASSVGAGLTNTEAFF. For the CDR3, the DNA is TGTGCCAGCAGCGTAGGAGCTGGACTCACGAACACTGAAGCTTTCTTT.

CDR3 in amino acids: CASSYDRGYTEAFF. In nucleotides, the CDR3 is TGTGCCAGCAGTTACGACAGGGGATATACTGAAGCTTTCTTT. This rearrangement joins TRBV6-5 to TRBJ1-1; the match to TRBD1 covers 8 bases. Germline CDR1 is MNHEY and CDR2 is SVGAGI. The V gene end was trimmed by 2 bases and the J gene end by 5 bases; junction bases not matched to a gene: 4. The CDR3 runs 14 residues.

In nucleotides, the CDR3 is TGTGCCAGCAGTCCGGGACAGCCGGATACGCAGTATTTT. Its translation: CASSPGQPDTQYF. The rearrangement joins TRBV28 to TRBJ2-3, with TRBD1 matching over 7 bases. There are 13 residues in the CDR3. After removal of 5 bases from V and 6 bases from J, the junction contained 5 bases not matched to a gene. CDR1 and CDR2 from the germline V gene are MDHEN and SYDVKM.

This chain's CDR3 is CASSLEPREISNQPQHF. The CDR3, as DNA: TGTGCCAGCAGCTTAGAACCCAGGGAAATAAGCAATCAGCCCCAGCATTTT. The chain couples TRBV7-8 to TRBJ1-5, with a possible D match to TRBD1 (5 bases). Trimming left V 1 base short and J 1 base short, with 14 bases between. The CDR3 sequence is 17 residues long. Per germline, CDR1 SGHVS and CDR2 FQNEAQ.

V and J are TRBV27 and TRBJ2-1, with D tentatively TRBD2 (6 bases). V was trimmed by 1 base and J by 4 bases, leaving 11 bases between them. CDR1 MNHEY and CDR2 SMNVEV come from the germline V gene (reference sequence). The CDR3 runs to 15 residues. The CDR3 nucleotides are TGTGCCAGCAGTTTATTGGGGGGATTATACAATGAGCAGTTCTTC. Its protein product is CASSLLGGLYNEQFF.

This clone was observed a few times. The J gene is TRBJ2-7, the V gene TRBV7-2, with D perhaps given as TRBD1 or TRBD2 (5 bases each). The germline V gene encodes CDR1 SGHTA and CDR2 FQGNSA. The length of the CDR3 is 16 residues. Trimming shortened V by 2 bases and J by 3 bases, and 17 bases separated the two germline ends. The CDR3 loop reads CASSLNSPGRDYEQYV. The DNA of the CDR3 is TGTGCCAGCAGCTTAAATTCCCCGGGACGGGACTACGAGCAGTACGTC.

This chain uses TRBV7-8 with TRBJ2-7, with TRBD2 matching over 10 bases. The V segment lost 5 bases and the J segment 1 base; nucleotides outside the gene matches: 5. Germline V gene lookup returns CDR1 SGHVS and CDR2 FQNEAQ. The CDR3 is made up of 15 amino acids. CDR3 loop: CASSTRTSGSYEQYV. CDR3 nucleotides: TGTGCCAGCAGCACCCGGACTAGCGGTTCCTACGAGCAGTACGTC.